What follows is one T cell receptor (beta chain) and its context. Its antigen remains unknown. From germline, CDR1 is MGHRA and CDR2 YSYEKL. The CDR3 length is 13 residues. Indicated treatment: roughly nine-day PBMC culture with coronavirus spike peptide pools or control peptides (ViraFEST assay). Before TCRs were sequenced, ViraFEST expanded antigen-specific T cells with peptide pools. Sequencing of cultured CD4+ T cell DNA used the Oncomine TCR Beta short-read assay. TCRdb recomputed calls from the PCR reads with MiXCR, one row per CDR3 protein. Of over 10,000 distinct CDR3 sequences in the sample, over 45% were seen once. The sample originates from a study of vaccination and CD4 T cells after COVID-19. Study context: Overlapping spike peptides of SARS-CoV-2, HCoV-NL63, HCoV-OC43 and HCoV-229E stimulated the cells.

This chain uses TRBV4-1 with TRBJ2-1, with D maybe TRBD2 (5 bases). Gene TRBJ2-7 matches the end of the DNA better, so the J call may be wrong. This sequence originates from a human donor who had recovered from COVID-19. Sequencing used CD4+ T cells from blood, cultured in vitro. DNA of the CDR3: TGCGCCAGCAGCAGAGGGATCATCGCCGAGCAGTACTTC. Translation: CASSRGIIAEQYF.